The TCR beta chain described here comes from a study of neurological immune-mediated disorders. The study, taken as a whole, reports: The study found no CDR3 amino acid sequences shared by expanded clones across subjects, suggesting private repertoires in all groups.

Germline values: CDR1 MDHEN, CDR2 SYDVKM. The CDR3 contains 15 residues. Template-switch 5'RACE cDNA synthesis added a 10-nucleotide unique molecular identifier. TCRdb independently ran MiXCR on the 5' RACE reads; one entry per CDR3 protein. This sample yields roughly 100,000 distinct CDR3 sequences, of which under 14% are seen a single time; around 3.3% belongs to the top ten. Time point noted: longitudinal time-point 3. With regard to this clonotype: The antigen is undetermined. A junction end diverges from the germline sequence, so it may reflect a read error.

The chain joins TRBV28 to TRBJ2-1; D is uncertain. Input material: PBMCs. This TCR was sampled from a female donor with HTLV-1-associated myelopathy (HAM/TSP). DNA of the CDR3: TGTGCCAGCAGTTTATCAGGCGGAAGACACAATGAGAAGTTCTTC. Translated, it gives CASSLSGGRHNEKFF.